This entry lists 16 T cell receptor beta chains sequenced from one sample in a study of blood T cell repertoires in COVID-19. Sequencing used immunoSEQ multiplex PCR; TCRdb keeps in-frame clones, though not all of them. The sample has some 200,000 clones; roughly 84% are singletons. Sequenced input: peripheral blood. The receptors shown here come from a woman of 80 years or more with COVID-19, enrolled during active disease.

The gene calls are TRBV5-1 and TRBJ2-7; 8 nucleotides align to TRBD1. This CDR3 comprises 15 residues. Trimming at V came to 4 bases and at J to 2 bases, leaving 8 bases not matched to a gene. Germline CDR1 SGHRS, CDR2 YFSETQ. DNA for the CDR3: TGCGCCAGCAGCCCGGACAGGGCGTCGGCCTACGAGCAGTACTTC. It encodes CASSPDRASAYEQYF. The complete variable domain, with remaining parts taken from reference TRBV5-1 and TRBJ2-7, reads KAGVTQTPRYLIKTRGQQVTLSCSPISGHRSVSWYQQTPGQGLQFLFEYFSETQRNKGNFPGRFSGRQFSNSRSEMNVSTLELGDSALYLCASSPDRASAYEQYFGPGTRLTVT.

The chain combines TRBV28 with TRBJ1-2, with 7 bases that match TRBD1. The ends lost 7 bases at V and 7 bases at J; junction bases unmatched: 9. Germline V gene sequence: CDR1 MDHEN, CDR2 SYDVKM. The CDR3 runs 13 residues. For the CDR3, the DNA is TGTGCCAGCATGGGACAGCAACAGGGTGGCTACACCTTC. Translating gives CASMGQQQGGYTF.

This clone was seen just once. The rearrangement links TRBV30 to TRBJ1-1, with unresolved D. Germline-derived CDR1 and CDR2 are GTSNPN and SVGIG (reference sequence). Trimming shortened V by 3 bases and J by 0 bases, and 14 bases separated the two germline ends. The CDR3 runs to 15 residues. CDR3: CAWSRSGFMNTEAFF. CDR3 nucleotide sequence: TGTGCCTGGAGCAGGTCGGGGTTCATGAACACTGAAGCTTTCTTT.

The chain carries TRBV18 and TRBJ1-2; TRBD1 matches 9 bases. CDR3 size: 14 residues. The germline CDR1 and CDR2 sequences are KGHSH and LQKENI. After removal of 3 bases from V and 4 bases from J, the junction contained 3 bases not matched to a gene. The CDR3 region is CASSPGTGFYGYTF. As DNA, the CDR3 is TGTGCCAGCTCACCCGGGACAGGGTTCTATGGCTACACCTTC.

The chain employs TRBV3-1 (or the pseudogene TRBV3-2) and TRBJ2-7, with a weak D call TRBD1 (6 bases). The CDR3 covers 15 residues. V was cut by 6 bases and J by 0 bases, with 15 bases left in between. Germline CDR1 reads LGHDT; CDR2 reads YNNKEL (reference sequence). DNA of the CDR3: TGTGCCAGCAGACCTCGACAGGAAAGCTCCTACGAGCAGTACTTC. Translating it yields CASRPRQESSYEQYF.

The chain employs TRBV10-2 and TRBJ2-6, with a tentative D call TRBD2 (5 bases). The CDR3 sequence is 13 residues long. Germline V lookup: CDR1 WSHSY, CDR2 SAAADI. With 6 bases removed from V and 3 bases from J, the gap between germline ends came to 6 bases. CDR3 in DNA: TGCGCCAGCAGAGGAGGTGGGGCCAACGTCCTGACTTTC. As protein: CASRGGGANVLTF.

This clone was counted between two and nine times. The chain links TRBV6-5 to TRBJ2-7; 9 bases agree with TRBD1. V was clipped by 2 bases and J by 6 bases; unmatched bases: 8. Germline V gene sequence: CDR1 MNHEY, CDR2 SVGAGI. The CDR3 is 15 amino acids. The CDR3 sequence is CASSYQDRGFPEQYV. The CDR3 DNA reads TGTGCCAGCAGTTACCAGGACAGGGGTTTCCCCGAGCAGTACGTC.

The CDR3 region has the DNA TGCGCCAGCAGTCAATCTCAGGGCAGCAGGGTCCACAATCAGCCCCAGCATTTT. Its translation: CASSQSQGSRVHNQPQHF. The chain couples TRBV23-1 to TRBJ1-5, with D possibly matching TRBD1 (5 bases). TRBV23-1 carries the ORF label, with uncertain function. Trimming stripped 0 bases from V and 3 bases from J, with 18 bases between. This CDR3 is 18 amino acids long.

V is TRBV19 and J is TRBJ2-3; TRBD2 agrees at 7 bases. V trimming: 5 bases; J trimming: 10 bases; junction bases outside the gene matches: 15. The V gene's germline CDR1 is LNHDA and CDR2 SQIVND (reference sequence). CDR3 size: 15 residues. CDR3 loop: CASSAALTTSAAQYF. The CDR3 DNA sequence: TGTGCCAGTAGTGCCGCTCTCACAACTAGCGCTGCGCAGTATTTT.

This chain connects TRBV12-3 or TRBV12-4 to TRBJ1-2; D is perhaps TRBD1 (5 bases). The CDR3 is 13 residues long. V lost 4 bases and J 5 bases, leaving 11 bases between the germline ends. The CDR3 reads CASSYRSGYGYTF. CDR3 coding DNA: TGTGCCAGCAGTTACAGATCAGGGTATGGCTACACCTTC.

This rearrangement joins TRBV7-9 to TRBJ2-1; D gene unclear. Deletions cut 3 bases from V and 3 bases from J, with 6 bases between. The CDR3 extends over 13 amino acids. Germline loops: CDR1 SEHNR, CDR2 FQNEAQ (reference sequence). The CDR3 here is CASSLLDYNEQFF. The CDR3 DNA reads TGTGCCAGCAGCTTGTTAGACTACAATGAGCAGTTCTTC. Based on the CDR3 plus reference TRBV7-9 and TRBJ2-1, the full variable domain is DTGVSQNPRHKITKRGQNVTFRCDPISEHNRLYWYRQTLGQGPEFLTYFQNEAQLEKSRLLSDRFSAERPKGSFSTLEIQRTEQGDSAMYLCASSLLDYNEQFFGPGTRLTVL.

In its sample, this clone was seen once. The same CDR3 can be traced to other DNA sequences in this sample. V gene TRBV5-1 combines with J gene TRBJ2-3, with D uncertain. Germline V CDR1 and CDR2: SGHRS, YFSETQ. The CDR3 spans 13 residues. Trimming took 4 bases from V and 2 from J, leaving 8 bases between them. The CDR3 here is CASSPGSTDTQYF. The CDR3 DNA follows: TGCGCCAGCAGCCCCGGGTCCACAGATACGCAGTATTTT.

The rearrangement links TRBV5-1 to TRBJ2-7, with 11 bases fitting TRBD1. Germline V gene lookup returns CDR1 SGHRS and CDR2 YFSETQ. This CDR3 has 15 amino acids. V trimming: 0 bases; J trimming: 4 bases; junction bases outside the gene matches: 3. DNA of the CDR3: TGCGCCAGCAGCTTGGCCGGACAGGGGGCTTACGAGCAGTACTTC. Translating gives CASSLAGQGAYEQYF.

The V call is TRBV5-1, the J call TRBJ1-4; no clear D gene. With 0 bases removed from V and 8 bases from J, the gap between germline ends came to 14 bases. The germline V gene has CDR1 SGHRS and CDR2 YFSETQ. CDR3 size: 15 residues. The CDR3 spells CASSLAVSGREKLFF. As DNA, the CDR3 is TGCGCCAGCAGCTTGGCCGTCTCCGGGAGGGAAAAACTGTTTTTT.

The chain carries TRBV11-2 and TRBJ1-4; 7 bases fit TRBD1. The CDR3 spans 15 residues. J was trimmed by 0 bases and V by 4 bases; bases with no gene match: 2. CDR1 SGHAT and CDR2 FQNNGV come from the germline V gene. The CDR3 reads CASSSQGATNEKLFF. The CDR3 DNA sequence: TGTGCCAGCAGCTCTCAGGGGGCAACTAATGAAAAACTGTTTTTT.

The CDR3 DNA follows: TGTGCCAGCAGCGCCGAGCAGGGGGTCCAATATGGCTACACCTTC. Its translation: CASSAEQGVQYGYTF. The chain is built from TRBV7-2 and TRBJ1-2, with TRBD1 matching 7 bases. The V gene end was trimmed by 5 bases and the J gene end by 5 bases; junction bases not matched to a gene: 11. In germline, CDR1 is SGHTA, CDR2 FQGNSA. The CDR3 length is 15 residues.